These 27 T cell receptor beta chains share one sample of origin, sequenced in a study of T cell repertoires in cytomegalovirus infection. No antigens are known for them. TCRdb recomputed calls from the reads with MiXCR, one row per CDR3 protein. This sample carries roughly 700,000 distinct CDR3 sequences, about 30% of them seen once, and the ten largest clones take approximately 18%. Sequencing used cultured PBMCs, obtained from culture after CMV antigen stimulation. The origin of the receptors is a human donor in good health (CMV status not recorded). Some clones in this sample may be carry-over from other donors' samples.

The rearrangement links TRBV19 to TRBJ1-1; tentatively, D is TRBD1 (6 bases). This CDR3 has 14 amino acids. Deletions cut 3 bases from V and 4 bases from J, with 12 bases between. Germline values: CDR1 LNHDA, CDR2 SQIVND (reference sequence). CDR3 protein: CASSIEGGSTEAFF. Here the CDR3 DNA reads TGTGCCAGTAGTATTGAGGGGGGGAGCACTGAAGCTTTCTTT.

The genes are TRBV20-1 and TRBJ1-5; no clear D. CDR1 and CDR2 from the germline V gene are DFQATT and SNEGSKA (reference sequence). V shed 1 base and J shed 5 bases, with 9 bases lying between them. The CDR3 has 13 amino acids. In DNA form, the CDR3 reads TGCAGTGCTAGAGGCAGTGTCTATCAGCCCCAGCATTTT. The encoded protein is CSARGSVYQPQHF.

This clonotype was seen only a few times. The CDR3 loop is CASSQTLAGGPDEQFF. Written as DNA, the CDR3 is TGTGCCAGCAGCCAAACCTTAGCGGGAGGGCCGGATGAGCAGTTCTTC. This chain joins TRBV6-2 or TRBV6-3 and TRBJ2-1; 11 positions match TRBD2. V lost 6 bases and J lost 8; bases outside the gene matches: 12. The CDR3 extends over 16 amino acids. Looked up from germline, CDR1 is MNHEY and CDR2 is SVGEGT.

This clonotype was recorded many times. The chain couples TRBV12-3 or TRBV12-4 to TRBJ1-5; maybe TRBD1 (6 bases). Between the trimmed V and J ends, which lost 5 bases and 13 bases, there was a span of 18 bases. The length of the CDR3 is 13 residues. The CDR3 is CASSRDTTVAQHF. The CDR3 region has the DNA TGTGCCAGCAGTAGGGACACTACGGTTGCACAGCATTTT.

CDR3 amino acids: CAISDPGMTQYF. In DNA form, the CDR3 reads TGTGCCATCAGTGATCCGGGAATGACCCAGTACTTC. This chain joins TRBV10-3 and TRBJ2-5, with D maybe TRBD2 (5 bases). With 3 bases removed from V and 7 bases from J, the gap between germline ends came to 9 bases. This CDR3 has 12 amino acids. The V gene's germline CDR1 is ENHRY and CDR2 SYGVKD.

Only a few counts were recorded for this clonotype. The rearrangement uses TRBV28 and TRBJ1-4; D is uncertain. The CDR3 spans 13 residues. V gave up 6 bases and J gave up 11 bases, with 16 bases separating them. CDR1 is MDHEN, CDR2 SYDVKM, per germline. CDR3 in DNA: TGTGCCAGCAGGAGCGGAGCAACCAGGAAACTGTTTTTT. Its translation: CASRSGATRKLFF.

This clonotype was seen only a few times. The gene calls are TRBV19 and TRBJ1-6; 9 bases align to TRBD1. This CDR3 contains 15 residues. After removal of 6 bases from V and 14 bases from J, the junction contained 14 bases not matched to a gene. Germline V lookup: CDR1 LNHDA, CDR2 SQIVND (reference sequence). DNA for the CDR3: TGTGCCAGTAGGCCCAGGGACAGGGTCTTCCCCACCCTCCACTTT. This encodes CASRPRDRVFPTLHF.

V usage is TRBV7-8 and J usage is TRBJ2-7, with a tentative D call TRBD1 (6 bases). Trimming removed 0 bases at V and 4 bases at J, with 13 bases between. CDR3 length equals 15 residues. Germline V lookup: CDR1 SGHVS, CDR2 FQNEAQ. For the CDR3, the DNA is TGTGCCAGCAGCTTAGCCTCTACAGGGTTTTACGAGCAGTACTTC. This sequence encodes CASSLASTGFYEQYF. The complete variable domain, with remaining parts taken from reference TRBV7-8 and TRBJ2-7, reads GAGVSQSPRYKVAKRGQDVALRCDPISGHVSLFWYQQALGQGPEFLTYFQNEAQLDKSGLPSDRFFAERPEGSVSTLKIQRTQQEDSAVYLCASSLASTGFYEQYFGPGTRLTVT.

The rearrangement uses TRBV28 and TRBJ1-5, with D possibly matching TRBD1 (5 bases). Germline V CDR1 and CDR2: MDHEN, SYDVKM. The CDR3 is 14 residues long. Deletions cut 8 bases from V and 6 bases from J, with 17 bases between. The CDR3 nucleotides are TGTGCCAGCGGAGCGGGGGGGGGGACTCAGCCCCAGCATTTT. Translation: CASGAGGGTQPQHF.

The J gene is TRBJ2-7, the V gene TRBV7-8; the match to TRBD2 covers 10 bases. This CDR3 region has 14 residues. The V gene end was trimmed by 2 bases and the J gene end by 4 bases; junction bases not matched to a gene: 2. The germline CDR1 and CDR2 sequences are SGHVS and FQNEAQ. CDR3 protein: CASSLSGREYEQYF. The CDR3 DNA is TGTGCCAGCAGCTTAAGCGGGAGGGAGTACGAGCAGTACTTC.

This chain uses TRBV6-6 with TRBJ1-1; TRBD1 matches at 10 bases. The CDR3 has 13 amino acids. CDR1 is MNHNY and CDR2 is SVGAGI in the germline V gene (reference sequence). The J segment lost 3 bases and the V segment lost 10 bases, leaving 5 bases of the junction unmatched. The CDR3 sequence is CATRTGGYTEAFF. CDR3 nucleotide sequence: TGTGCCACCCGGACAGGGGGATACACTGAAGCTTTCTTT.

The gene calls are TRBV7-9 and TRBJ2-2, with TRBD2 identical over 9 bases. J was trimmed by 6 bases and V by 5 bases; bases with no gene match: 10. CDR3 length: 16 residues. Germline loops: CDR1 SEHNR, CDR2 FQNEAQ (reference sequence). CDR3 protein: CASSPLAGERPGELFF. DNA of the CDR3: TGTGCCAGCAGCCCTTTAGCGGGAGAAAGGCCCGGGGAGCTGTTTTTT. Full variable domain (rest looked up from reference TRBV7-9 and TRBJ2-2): DTGVSQNPRHKITKRGQNVTFRCDPISEHNRLYWYRQTLGQGPEFLTYFQNEAQLEKSRLLSDRFSAERPKGSFSTLEIQRTEQGDSAMYLCASSPLAGERPGELFFGEGSRLTVL.

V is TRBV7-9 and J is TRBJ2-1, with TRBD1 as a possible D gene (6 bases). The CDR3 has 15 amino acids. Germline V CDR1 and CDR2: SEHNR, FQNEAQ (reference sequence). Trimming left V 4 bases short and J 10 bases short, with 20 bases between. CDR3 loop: CASSSAGQQGGEQFF. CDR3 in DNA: TGTGCCAGCAGCTCCGCGGGCCAACAGGGTGGGGAGCAGTTCTTC.

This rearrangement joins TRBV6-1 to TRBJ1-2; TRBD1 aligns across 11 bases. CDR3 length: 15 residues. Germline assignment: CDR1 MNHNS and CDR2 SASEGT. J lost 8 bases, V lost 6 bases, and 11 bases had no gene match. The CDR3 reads CASRSLRTGGWGYTF. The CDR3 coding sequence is TGTGCCAGCAGGTCGTTACGGACAGGGGGCTGGGGCTACACCTTC.

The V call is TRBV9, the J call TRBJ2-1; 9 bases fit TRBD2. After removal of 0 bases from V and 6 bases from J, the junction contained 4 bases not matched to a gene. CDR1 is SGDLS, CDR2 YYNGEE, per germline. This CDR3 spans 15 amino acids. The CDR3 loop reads CASSVVAGGGNEQFF. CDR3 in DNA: TGTGCCAGCAGCGTAGTGGCGGGAGGGGGCAATGAGCAGTTCTTC. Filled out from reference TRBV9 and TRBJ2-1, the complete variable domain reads DSGVTQTPKHLITATGQRVTLRCSPRSGDLSVYWYQQSLDQGLQFLIQYYNGEERAKGNILERFSAQQFPDLHSELNLSSLELGDSALYFCASSVVAGGGNEQFFGPGTRLTVL.

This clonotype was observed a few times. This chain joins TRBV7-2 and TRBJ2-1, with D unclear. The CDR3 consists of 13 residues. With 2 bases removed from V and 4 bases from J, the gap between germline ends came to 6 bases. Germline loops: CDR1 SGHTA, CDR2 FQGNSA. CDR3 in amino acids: CASSLNLYNEQFF. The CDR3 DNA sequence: TGTGCCAGCAGCTTAAACCTATACAATGAGCAGTTCTTC. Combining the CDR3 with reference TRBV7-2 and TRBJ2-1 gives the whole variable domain GAGVSQSPSNKVTEKGKDVELRCDPISGHTALYWYRQSLGQGLEFLIYFQGNSAPDKSGLPSDRFSAERTGGSVSTLTIQRTQQEDSAVYLCASSLNLYNEQFFGPGTRLTVL.

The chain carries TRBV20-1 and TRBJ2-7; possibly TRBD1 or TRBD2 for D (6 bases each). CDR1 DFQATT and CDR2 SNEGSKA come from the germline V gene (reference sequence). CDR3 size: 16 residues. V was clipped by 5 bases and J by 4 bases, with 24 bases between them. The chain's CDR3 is CSAPIGGHNAGYEQYF. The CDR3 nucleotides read TGCAGTGCTCCGATTGGGGGGCACAATGCCGGGTACGAGCAGTACTTC.

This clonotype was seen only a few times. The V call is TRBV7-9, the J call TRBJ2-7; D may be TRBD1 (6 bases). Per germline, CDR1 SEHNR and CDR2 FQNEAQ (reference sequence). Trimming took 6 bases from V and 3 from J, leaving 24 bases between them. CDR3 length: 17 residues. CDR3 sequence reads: CASSRPFTGTILYEQYF. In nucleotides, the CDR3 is TGTGCCAGCAGTCGACCCTTCACAGGGACCATCCTCTACGAGCAGTACTTC.

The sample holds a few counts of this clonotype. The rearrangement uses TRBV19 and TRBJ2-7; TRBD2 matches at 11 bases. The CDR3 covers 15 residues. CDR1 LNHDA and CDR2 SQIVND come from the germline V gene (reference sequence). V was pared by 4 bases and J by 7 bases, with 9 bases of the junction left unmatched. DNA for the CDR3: TGTGCCAGTAGTACCCACCTAGCGGGAGGCGAAGAGCAGTACTTC. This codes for CASSTHLAGGEEQYF.

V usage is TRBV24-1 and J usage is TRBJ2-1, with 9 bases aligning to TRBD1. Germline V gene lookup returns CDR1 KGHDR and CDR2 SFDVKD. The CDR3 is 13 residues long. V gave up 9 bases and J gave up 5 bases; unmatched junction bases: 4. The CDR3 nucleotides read TGTGCCACCCGGGACAGGGTGGACAATGAGCAGTTCTTC. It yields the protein CATRDRVDNEQFF.

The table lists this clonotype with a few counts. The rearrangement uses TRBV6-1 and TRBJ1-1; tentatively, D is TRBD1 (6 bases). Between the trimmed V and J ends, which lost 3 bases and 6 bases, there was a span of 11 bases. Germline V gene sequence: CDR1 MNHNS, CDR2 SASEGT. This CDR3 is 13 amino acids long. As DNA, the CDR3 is TGTGCCAGCAGTGACAGGGGACGCGCTGAAGCTTTCTTT. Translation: CASSDRGRAEAFF.

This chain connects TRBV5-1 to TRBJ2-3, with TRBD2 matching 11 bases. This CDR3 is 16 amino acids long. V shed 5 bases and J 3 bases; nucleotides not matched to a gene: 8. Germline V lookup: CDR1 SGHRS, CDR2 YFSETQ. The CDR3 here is CASRLASGGPTDTQYF. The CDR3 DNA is TGCGCCAGCAGGCTGGCTAGCGGGGGGCCGACAGATACGCAGTATTTT.

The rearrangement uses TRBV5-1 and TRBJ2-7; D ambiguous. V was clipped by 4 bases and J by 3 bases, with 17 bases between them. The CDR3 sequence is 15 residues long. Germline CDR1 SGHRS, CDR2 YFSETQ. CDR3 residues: CASSPWTESRYEQYF. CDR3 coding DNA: TGCGCCAGCAGCCCCTGGACGGAGTCCCGCTACGAGCAGTACTTC.

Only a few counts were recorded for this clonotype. The CDR3 bases are TGTGCCAGCAGTTACTCGAAAAACGGGTACGAGCAGTACTTC. This encodes CASSYSKNGYEQYF. The J gene is TRBJ2-7, the V gene TRBV6-5; D is undetermined. This CDR3 region has 14 residues. Germline V gives CDR1 MNHEY, CDR2 SVGAGI. Trimming cost V 0 bases and J 4 bases, with 10 bases left between them.

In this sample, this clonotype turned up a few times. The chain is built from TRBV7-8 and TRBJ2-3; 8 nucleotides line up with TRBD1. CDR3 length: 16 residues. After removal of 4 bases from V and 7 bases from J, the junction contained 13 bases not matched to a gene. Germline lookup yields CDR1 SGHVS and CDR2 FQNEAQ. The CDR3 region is CASSSLQGGKRNTQYF. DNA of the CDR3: TGTGCCAGCAGCTCCCTACAGGGGGGCAAACGGAATACGCAGTATTTT.

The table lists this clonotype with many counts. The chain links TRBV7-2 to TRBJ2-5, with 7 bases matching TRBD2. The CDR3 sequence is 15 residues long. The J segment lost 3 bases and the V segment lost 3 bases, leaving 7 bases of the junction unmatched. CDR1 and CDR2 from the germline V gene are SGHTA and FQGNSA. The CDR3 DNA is TGTGCCAGCAGCTTCACCCCGGGGGGAGAAGAGACCCAGTACTTC. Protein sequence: CASSFTPGGEETQYF.

CDR3 nucleotides: TGTGCCAGCTCACCTCTCAACTTGGACACCATATATTTT. This codes for CASSPLNLDTIYF. V gene TRBV18 combines with J gene TRBJ1-3; no definite D call. The CDR3 is made up of 13 amino acids. Germline CDR1 reads KGHSH; CDR2 reads LQKENI. Trimming cost V 3 bases and J 8 bases, with 11 bases left between them.